A single sample is the source of the 27 T cell receptor beta chains below, sequenced in a study of cytomegalovirus exposure and HLA in healthy donors. This table comes from immunoSEQ multiplex PCR, and its TCRdb copy is limited to in-frame clones, with some not included. The data contain more than 250,000 clones, approximately 86% of them singletons. Material for sequencing was PBMCs. These receptors were taken from a woman in her twenties or thirties in good health and CMV-seropositive.

In DNA form, the CDR3 reads TGCGCCAGCAGCTTGGCGAGGGCCAGTGGCACTGAAGCTTTCTTT. This encodes CASSLARASGTEAFF. The V and J genes are TRBV5-1 and TRBJ1-1; no reliable D call. V was cut by 0 bases and J by 4 bases, with 13 bases left in between. The CDR3 totals 15 residues. CDR1 is SGHRS, CDR2 YFSETQ, per germline.

The V and J genes are TRBV7-2 and TRBJ2-7, with 8 bases fitting TRBD1. V lost 1 base, J lost 3 bases, and 11 bases stayed unmatched. Looked up from germline, CDR1 is SGHTA and CDR2 is FQGNSA. The CDR3 extends over 17 amino acids. The DNA of the CDR3 is TGTGCCAGCAGCTTAGGGCCCGACAGGGGTGGGCTCTACGAGCAGTACTTC. Its protein product is CASSLGPDRGGLYEQYF.

The rearrangement links TRBV15 to TRBJ1-2; D is perhaps TRBD1 (5 bases). Per the germline V gene, CDR1 is LNHNV and CDR2 is YYDKDF (reference sequence). Trimming took 0 bases from V and 7 from J, leaving 24 bases between them. There are 18 residues in the CDR3. The CDR3 nucleotides read TGTGCCACCAGCAGAGATGGAACAGGCTCTGGTGACGGTAGTGGCTACACCTTC. Protein: CATSRDGTGSGDGSGYTF. Combining the CDR3 with reference TRBV15 and TRBJ1-2 gives the whole variable domain DAMVIQNPRYQVTQFGKPVTLSCSQTLNHNVMYWYQQKSSQAPKLLFHYYDKDFNNEADTPDNFQSRRPNTSFCFLDIRSPGLGDTAMYLCATSRDGTGSGDGSGYTFGSGTRLTVV.

The V call is TRBV5-1, the J call TRBJ2-1; D gene ambiguous. V was cut by 1 base and J by 0 bases, with 8 bases left in between. The CDR3 length is 15 residues. CDR1 is SGHRS and CDR2 is YFSETQ in the germline V gene. The CDR3 reads CASSLLPSSYNEQFF. The DNA of the CDR3 is TGCGCCAGCAGCTTGCTCCCGAGCTCCTACAATGAGCAGTTCTTC.

This chain uses TRBV11-2 with TRBJ1-4, with D hard to call. Germline V gene lookup returns CDR1 SGHAT and CDR2 FQNNGV. The CDR3 is made up of 15 amino acids. The V and J ends lost 1 base and 6 bases respectively, with 12 bases between them. In nucleotides, the CDR3 is TGTGCCAGCAGCTTAGGATCCTCTGGGGATGAAAAACTGTTTTTT. Translating it yields CASSLGSSGDEKLFF.

The CDR3 is CASSDARRAGSEKLFF. The CDR3 nucleotides are TGTGCCAGCAGTGACGCCCGAAGGGCAGGGAGTGAAAAACTGTTTTTT. V and J are TRBV25-1 and TRBJ1-4, with D possibly matching TRBD1 (5 bases). The length of the CDR3 is 16 residues. Trimming cost V 3 bases and J 7 bases, with 18 bases left between them. Germline V lookup: CDR1 MGHDK, CDR2 SYGVNS.

As DNA, the CDR3 is TGTGCCAGCAGCTTGCCGGGAGGGATGCGGCAAGAGACCCAGTACTTC. It yields the protein CASSLPGGMRQETQYF. The chain recombines TRBV5-4 with TRBJ2-5, with 8 positions matching TRBD2. The CDR3 is 16 residues long. CDR1 and CDR2 from the germline V gene are SGHNT and YYREEE (reference sequence). J was trimmed by 2 bases and V by 1 base; bases with no gene match: 7.

V is TRBV27 and J is TRBJ1-2; TRBD1 is a possible D gene (5 bases). The CDR3 has 13 amino acids. Germline V gene lookup returns CDR1 MNHEY and CDR2 SMNVEV (reference sequence). Trimming took 3 bases from V and 3 from J, leaving 8 bases between them. Written as DNA, the CDR3 is TGTGCCAGCAGTTTGGGGGTTTACTATGGCTACACCTTC. It is translated as CASSLGVYYGYTF.

This clone occurred once. The chain recombines TRBV30 with TRBJ1-4; D is ambiguous. Trimming shortened V by 0 bases and J by 7 bases, and 9 bases separated the two germline ends. CDR3 length: 13 amino acids. In germline, CDR1 is GTSNPN, CDR2 SVGIG (reference sequence). This CDR3 reads CAWSVGSSEKLFF. CDR3 DNA sequence: TGTGCCTGGAGTGTAGGTTCATCTGAAAAACTGTTTTTT.

This clone was seen only once. The same CDR3 can be traced to other DNA sequences in this sample. The CDR3 is CASSTRGSNQPQHF. As DNA, the CDR3 is TGTGCCAGTAGTACCCGCGGAAGTAATCAGCCCCAGCATTTT. The rearrangement links TRBV19 to TRBJ1-5; D unresolved. This CDR3 comprises 14 residues. Trimming removed 4 bases from V and 4 bases from J, with 11 bases in between. The germline V gene encodes CDR1 LNHDA and CDR2 SQIVND (reference sequence).

The V and J genes are TRBV6-5 and TRBJ1-6, with D hard to call. The V gene lost 0 bases and the J gene lost 7 bases, with 10 bases spanning the gap. The V gene's germline CDR1 is MNHEY and CDR2 SVGAGI. The CDR3 covers 15 residues. The CDR3, as DNA: TGTGCCAGCAGTTACTCAGGCGGTGGCAATTCACCCCTCCACTTT. This translates into CASSYSGGGNSPLHF.

The sample holds a few counts of this clone. V usage is TRBV6-1 and J usage is TRBJ1-6; weak D call: TRBD1 (5 bases). The CDR3 spans 14 residues. V lost 6 bases and J lost 6, with 12 bases in between. The germline V gene has CDR1 MNHNS and CDR2 SASEGT. The CDR3 DNA follows: TGTGCCAGCAGGGGGGAGCAGGGTAATTCACCCCTCCACTTT. It specifies CASRGEQGNSPLHF.

The chain recombines TRBV10-3 with TRBJ2-7; 10 nucleotides match TRBD2. Germline assignment: CDR1 ENHRY and CDR2 SYGVKD. This CDR3 contains 16 residues. V lost 3 bases, J lost 2 bases, and 7 bases stayed unmatched. The CDR3 spells CAISDLLAGATYEQYF. CDR3 bases: TGTGCCATCAGTGACCTGCTAGCGGGGGCTACCTACGAGCAGTACTTC.

This rearrangement joins TRBV7-2 to TRBJ2-7; the D gene could be TRBD1 or TRBD2 (5 bases each). There are 17 residues in the CDR3. The V end lost 5 bases, the J end lost 4 bases, and 24 bases lay between the germline ends. The germline V gene encodes CDR1 SGHTA and CDR2 FQGNSA. CDR3 residues: CASSPQWGPRQRYEQYF. CDR3 coding DNA: TGTGCCAGCAGCCCCCAATGGGGACCACGGCAAAGGTACGAGCAGTACTTC.

The chain couples TRBV6-6 to TRBJ2-2, with a possible D match to TRBD1 (5 bases). Germline loops: CDR1 MNHNY, CDR2 SVGAGI (reference sequence). Trimming removed 10 bases at V and 2 bases at J, with 14 bases between. This CDR3 comprises 14 residues. The CDR3 sequence: CATERGQNTGELFF. The CDR3 DNA follows: TGTGCCACCGAACGTGGACAAAACACCGGGGAGCTGTTTTTT.

A note on this clone: Other DNA sequences in the sample encode the same CDR3. This chain connects TRBV14 to TRBJ1-2; D remains ambiguous. Germline V gene data show CDR1 as SGHDN and CDR2 as FVKESK. V was cut by 0 bases and J by 2 bases, with 4 bases left in between. The CDR3 runs 13 residues. The CDR3 protein is CASSQETNYGYTF. The CDR3 DNA reads as TGTGCCAGCAGCCAAGAGACGAACTATGGCTACACCTTC.

This clone was observed a few times. Additional DNA sequences in this sample encode the identical CDR3. The rearrangement links TRBV18 to TRBJ1-1, with D hard to call. The V gene's germline CDR1 is KGHSH and CDR2 LQKENI. The germline V and J ends were trimmed by 2 bases and 0 bases, with 4 bases remaining between them. The CDR3 runs 13 residues. CDR3 sequence (DNA): TGTGCCAGCTCACCAGGCATGAACACTGAAGCTTTCTTT. Translating gives CASSPGMNTEAFF.

The rearrangement links TRBV10-3 to TRBJ1-5; 7 bases line up with TRBD1. Trimming took 6 bases from V and 3 from J; bases not matched to a gene: 8. The germline V gene has CDR1 ENHRY and CDR2 SYGVKD. CDR3 length: 15 residues. The CDR3 DNA follows: TGTGCCATCAGAGATGGGACAGTAGCCAATCAGCCCCAGCATTTT. This codes for CAIRDGTVANQPQHF.

This chain links TRBV5-1 with TRBJ1-4; no definite D call. The CDR3 totals 15 residues. Germline V gene lookup returns CDR1 SGHRS and CDR2 YFSETQ. The V end lost 4 bases, the J end lost 0 bases, and 10 bases lay between the germline ends. The CDR3 sequence is CASSPRLATNEKLFF. Here the CDR3 DNA reads TGCGCCAGCAGCCCTAGACTTGCAACTAATGAAAAACTGTTTTTT.

This sequence joins TRBV27 and TRBJ2-5; TRBD2 matches at 11 bases. From germline, CDR1 is MNHEY and CDR2 SMNVEV (reference sequence). The V segment lost 2 bases and the J segment 6 bases; nucleotides outside the gene matches: 5. This CDR3 is 15 amino acids long. CDR3 coding DNA: TGTGCCAGCAGTTTAGTAGCGGGGGGGCGTCAGACCCAGTACTTC. The encoded protein is CASSLVAGGRQTQYF.

This chain connects TRBV5-5 to TRBJ2-7; 7 positions match TRBD1. Trimming removed 1 base from V and 2 bases from J; junction bases left unmatched: 9. The CDR3 totals 16 residues. CDR1 and CDR2 (germline): SGHKS, YYEKEE (reference sequence). CDR3 in amino acids: CASSLTLRQGAYEQYF. The CDR3 DNA sequence: TGTGCCAGCAGCTTGACCCTTCGACAGGGAGCCTACGAGCAGTACTTC.

This chain joins TRBV6-5 and TRBJ1-2; the D is unclear. CDR1 and CDR2 (germline): MNHEY, SVGAGI. Trimming removed 0 bases from V and 0 bases from J, with 8 bases in between. CDR3 size: 15 residues. The CDR3 region has the DNA TGTGCCAGCAGTTACTCGCACGGAGCTAACTATGGCTACACCTTC. It encodes CASSYSHGANYGYTF.

This clone was seen only once. The chain is built from TRBV6-7 and TRBJ1-6, with D possibly being TRBD1 (6 bases). TRBV6-7 is an ORF for which the function is uncertain. Between the trimmed V and J ends, which lost 5 bases and 0 bases, there was a span of 20 bases. There are 19 residues in the CDR3. CDR3 in DNA: TGTGCCAGCAGTCCCCTTAGAGGGACACTCAGCTCCTATAATTCACCCCTCCACTTT. This gives the protein CASSPLRGTLSSYNSPLHF.

CDR3 region: CASSLGGRGYTGELFF. Written as DNA, the CDR3 is TGTGCCAGCAGCTTGGGGGGCAGGGGGTACACCGGGGAGCTGTTTTTT. This rearrangement joins TRBV5-4 to TRBJ2-2; TRBD1 agrees at 7 bases. CDR1 and CDR2 (germline): SGHNT, YYREEE (reference sequence). The V and J ends lost 0 bases and 3 bases, in that order; junction bases with no gene match: 5. The CDR3 length is 16 residues.

The rearrangement uses TRBV2 and TRBJ1-2; D may be TRBD1 (6 bases). Trimming removed 2 bases at V and 5 bases at J, with 9 bases between. Germline CDR1 is SNHLY and CDR2 is FYNNEI. The CDR3 is 13 amino acids. The CDR3 is CASSESRGYGYTF. Written as DNA, the CDR3 is TGTGCCAGCAGTGAATCCAGGGGATATGGCTACACCTTC.

The rearrangement links TRBV5-4 to TRBJ1-6; 9 bases map to TRBD1. The CDR3 is 15 residues long. Trimming cost V 1 base and J 10 bases; bases outside gene matches: 6. Germline V gives CDR1 SGHNT, CDR2 YYREEE (reference sequence). The DNA of the CDR3 is TGTGCCAGCAGCTTGCTGCGACAGGGGGACTCACCCCTCCACTTT. Protein: CASSLLRQGDSPLHF.

The chain joins TRBV6-6 to TRBJ1-3, with D maybe TRBD1 (6 bases). Trimming took 1 base from V and 0 from J, leaving 10 bases between them. CDR3 length equals 16 residues. The germline V gene encodes CDR1 MNHNY and CDR2 SVGAGI (reference sequence). The CDR3 region has the DNA TGTGCCAGCAGTTACTTCGGACAGAGCTCTGGAAACACCATATATTTT. It translates to CASSYFGQSSGNTIYF.